These 10 T cell receptor beta chains came from one sample sequenced in a study of blood T cells in healthy people across ages. Alongside a J-beta primer mix, a sample-barcoded 5' primer served in a second PCR lasting about 6 to 11 cycles. TCRdb re-called the 5' RACE reads through MiXCR, storing one row per CDR3 protein. The sample carries around 970,000 distinct CDR3 sequences, roughly 51% recorded once. Sequenced input: blood. These receptors were taken from a woman in her sixties in good health.

The genes are TRBV29-1 and TRBJ2-1; TRBD1 or TRBD2 may be the D gene (5 bases each). Germline V lookup: CDR1 SQVTM, CDR2 ANQGSEA. This CDR3 contains 15 residues. The V and J ends lost 7 bases and 3 bases respectively, with 19 bases between them. As DNA, the CDR3 is TGCAGCGCTGTTGGGGGTCGTCAATACTACAATGAGCAGTTCTTC. It encodes CSAVGGRQYYNEQFF.

This sequence joins TRBV25-1 and TRBJ2-5, with 9 bases that match TRBD1. J was trimmed by 11 bases and V by 6 bases; bases with no gene match: 7. CDR3 length equals 12 residues. In germline, CDR1 is MGHDK, CDR2 SYGVNS. In DNA form, the CDR3 reads TGTGCCAGCAGGACAGGGGGAATGGAGCAGTACTTC. It encodes CASRTGGMEQYF.

This chain connects TRBV7-2 to TRBJ1-2; weak D call: TRBD1 (5 bases). The CDR3 contains 14 residues. Germline CDR1 SGHTA, CDR2 FQGNSA. Trimming took off 5 bases at V and 5 bases at J, with 15 bases between the two ends. This chain's CDR3 is CASSLRGSLYGYTF. The CDR3 DNA reads as TGTGCCAGCAGCCTTCGGGGCAGCCTGTATGGCTACACCTTC.

This clonotype was seen only a few times. The chain carries TRBV29-1 and TRBJ2-3, with 9 bases lining up with TRBD2. The CDR3 extends over 13 amino acids. The trim removed 3 bases at V and 10 bases at J, leaving 8 bases unmatched. Germline V gene lookup returns CDR1 SQVTM and CDR2 ANQGSEA. CDR3 nucleotides: TGCAGCGTTGACCTAGCGGGATCTAGGCCGCAGTATTTT. Translation gives CSVDLAGSRPQYF.

This clonotype occurred once. The chain couples TRBV4-1 to TRBJ1-5, with a weak D call TRBD1 (6 bases). This CDR3 has 17 residues. Germline V lookup: CDR1 MGHRA, CDR2 YSYEKL. Deletions cut 1 base from V and 6 bases from J, with 19 bases between. The CDR3 is CASSQGGKGHQSQPQHF. In DNA form, the CDR3 reads TGCGCCAGCAGCCAAGGGGGTAAGGGACATCAATCTCAGCCCCAGCATTTT.

The chain couples TRBV2 to TRBJ2-6; no firm D call. Trimming shortened V by 2 bases and J by 2 bases, and 10 bases separated the two germline ends. This CDR3 is 16 amino acids long. Germline V gene lookup returns CDR1 SNHLY and CDR2 FYNNEI. The CDR3 nucleotides are TGTGCCAGCAGTGAATGGGGTTCGACTGGGGCCAACGTCCTGACTTTC. Its translation is CASSEWGSTGANVLTF. Full variable domain (remainder filled in from reference TRBV2 and TRBJ2-6): EPEVTQTPSHQVTQMGQEVILRCVPISNHLYFYWYRQILGQKVEFLVSFYNNEISEKSEIFDDQFSVERPDGSNFTLKIRSTKLEDSAMYFCASSEWGSTGANVLTFGAGSRLTVL.

This chain connects TRBV12-3 or TRBV12-4 to TRBJ2-3; D perhaps matches TRBD2 (6 bases). The V gene lost 3 bases and the J gene lost 2 bases, with 12 bases spanning the gap. The CDR3 runs 15 residues. CDR3 DNA sequence: TGTGCCAGCAGTTTTTGGCGGGACCACACAGATACGCAGTATTTT. It yields the protein CASSFWRDHTDTQYF.

This chain joins TRBV15 and TRBJ1-2; tentatively, D is TRBD1 (6 bases). The CDR3 contains 14 residues. Germline V gene data show CDR1 as LNHNV and CDR2 as YYDKDF (reference sequence). The germline V and J ends were trimmed by 0 bases and 7 bases, with 12 bases remaining between them. This CDR3 is CATSRDFAGVGYTF. The CDR3 nucleotides read TGTGCCACCAGCAGAGATTTTGCAGGGGTTGGCTACACCTTC.

Note on this clonotype: A read error is possible here, since a much larger clone lies one base away. The genes are TRBV12-3 or TRBV12-4 and TRBJ2-4, with D tentatively TRBD2 (5 bases). Trimming removed 7 bases from V and 13 bases from J, with 26 bases in between. CDR3 length: 15 amino acids. The CDR3 spells CASNPQGSAQVPQYF. CDR3 nucleotide sequence: TGTGCCAGCAATCCACAAGGTAGCGCGCAAGTTCCGCAGTACTTC.

CDR3 sequence: CATSDRQGGGYTF. In nucleotides, the CDR3 is TGTGCCACCAGTGATCGACAGGGGGGTGGCTACACCTTC. V is TRBV24-1 and J is TRBJ1-2, with 9 nucleotides matching TRBD1. V was pared by 3 bases and J by 7 bases, with 2 bases of the junction left unmatched. Germline V gene lookup returns CDR1 KGHDR and CDR2 SFDVKD. The CDR3 runs to 13 residues.